These 18 T cell receptor beta chains were sequenced from one sample in a study of blood T cells in healthy people across ages. Combining a sample-barcoded 5' primer with a J-beta primer mix, a second PCR ran for about 7 to 12 cycles. MiXCR, run by TCRdb on the 5' RACE reads, gives a single entry per CDR3 protein. The sample has over a million distinct CDR3 sequences; 35% to 45% are singletons. Sequenced: blood. These receptors were obtained from a woman between 18 and 29 years old in good health.

This rearrangement joins TRBV9 to TRBJ1-5, with D perhaps TRBD1 (5 bases). Germline CDR1 and CDR2: SGDLS and YYNGEE. The CDR3 contains 15 residues. V lost 3 bases and J 5 bases, leaving 15 bases between the germline ends. The DNA of the CDR3 is TGTGCCAGCAGCGGTGGGGGATCCAGCGATCAGCCCCAGCATTTT. Encoded protein: CASSGGGSSDQPQHF.

The chain joins TRBV29-1 to TRBJ1-1, with unresolved D. The CDR3 is 10 residues long. Germline values: CDR1 SQVTM, CDR2 ANQGSEA. V was clipped by 2 bases and J by 11 bases, with 9 bases between them. DNA of the CDR3: TGCAGCGTTGAATGGCTCGAGGCTTTCTTT. Amino acids: CSVEWLEAFF.

This clonotype was recorded only once. This sequence joins TRBV11-2 and TRBJ2-1; 11 positions agree with TRBD1. The CDR3 covers 17 residues. CDR1 is SGHAT, CDR2 FQNNGV, per germline. Unmatched junction bases numbered 9, after V lost 5 bases and J lost 3 bases. The CDR3 DNA is TGTGCCAGCAGCCCTGGACAGGGGGCGACGGACTACAATGAGCAGTTCTTC. Translation: CASSPGQGATDYNEQFF.

In this sample, this clonotype turned up many times. The chain couples TRBV24-1 to TRBJ2-3; D is uncertain. This CDR3 region has 15 residues. V was shortened by 7 bases and J by 6 bases, with 19 bases between the two germline ends. Per the germline V gene, CDR1 is KGHDR and CDR2 is SFDVKD. CDR3 amino acids: CATSFRDGGLDTQYF. As DNA, the CDR3 is TGTGCCACCAGCTTTAGGGATGGTGGGCTGGATACGCAGTATTTT.

The chain employs TRBV27 and TRBJ1-2, with 7 bases that match TRBD1. Germline V gene sequence: CDR1 MNHEY, CDR2 SMNVEV (reference sequence). This CDR3 is built from 15 residues. Trimming took 2 bases from V and 7 from J; bases not matched to a gene: 10. The CDR3 nucleotides are TGTGCCAGCAGTTTAACAACACAGGGGAGCGGTGGCTACACCTTC. Translated: CASSLTTQGSGGYTF.

The chain recombines TRBV4-2 with TRBJ2-1; the match to TRBD2 covers 12 bases. With the DNA end fitting TRBJ2-7 better, the J assignment may be wrong. The CDR3 is 16 amino acids. CDR1 and CDR2 from the germline V gene are LGHNA and YNFKEQ. The CDR3 nucleotides read TGTGCCAGCAGCCAAGATGGGACTAGCGGGTCCAATGAGCAGTACTTC. Its protein is CASSQDGTSGSNEQYF.

The gene calls are TRBV10-3 and TRBJ2-1; 10 bases are shared with TRBD2. Trimming cost V 4 bases and J 7 bases; bases outside gene matches: 7. Germline values: CDR1 ENHRY, CDR2 SYGVKD. The length of the CDR3 is 15 residues. The CDR3 DNA reads TGTGCCATCAGTGCGGGTAGCGGGGGGTCAAATGAGCAGTTCTTC. Translated, it gives CAISAGSGGSNEQFF.

This chain joins TRBV24-1 and TRBJ2-3, with D possibly TRBD2 on 6 matching bases. The CDR3 sequence is 16 residues long. The V gene's germline CDR1 is KGHDR and CDR2 SFDVKD. V was shortened by 4 bases and J by 3 bases, with 16 bases between the two germline ends. Here the CDR3 DNA reads TGTGCCACCAGTGACGGGGAAGTGGGGGGAACAGATACGCAGTATTTT. This sequence encodes CATSDGEVGGTDTQYF.

This clonotype was counted a few times. The chain recombines TRBV5-1 with TRBJ1-4, with D perhaps TRBD1 (5 bases). Germline CDR1 reads SGHRS; CDR2 reads YFSETQ. The CDR3 length is 16 residues. With 3 bases removed from V and 3 bases from J, the gap between germline ends came to 15 bases. CDR3 DNA: TGCGCCAGCAGCTCTCACGAGGGGTCTGCTAATGAAAAACTGTTTTTT. Its protein product is CASSSHEGSANEKLFF.

The chain uses TRBV28 and TRBJ2-2; D ambiguous. Looked up from germline, CDR1 is MDHEN and CDR2 is SYDVKM. CDR3 length equals 12 residues. V was trimmed by 8 bases and J by 4 bases, leaving 8 bases between them. CDR3 residues: CASLRLTGELFF. CDR3 sequence (DNA): TGTGCCAGCCTACGACTCACCGGGGAGCTGTTTTTT. Filled out from reference TRBV28 and TRBJ2-2, the complete variable domain reads DVKVTQSSRYLVKRTGEKVFLECVQDMDHENMFWYRQDPGLGLRLIYFSYDVKMKEKGDIPEGYSVSREKKERFSLILESASTNQTSMYLCASLRLTGELFFGEGSRLTVL.

The genes are TRBV7-6 and TRBJ1-6, with 7 bases lining up with TRBD1. This CDR3 is 15 amino acids long. The V and J ends lost 5 bases and 6 bases, in that order; junction bases with no gene match: 7. Germline V gene data show CDR1 as SGHVS and CDR2 as FNYEAQ. Here the CDR3 DNA reads TGTGCCAGCAGCCCCGGGACAGTGCGTAATTCACCCCTCCACTTT. As protein: CASSPGTVRNSPLHF.

This clonotype has just a few counts. The gene calls are TRBV4-2 and TRBJ1-4, with D hard to call. V was cut by 1 base and J by 0 bases, with 6 bases left in between. This CDR3 spans 15 amino acids. The germline CDR1 and CDR2 sequences are LGHNA and YNFKEQ. The CDR3 loop reads CASSQGRATNEKLFF. In DNA form, the CDR3 reads TGTGCCAGCAGCCAAGGACGAGCAACTAATGAAAAACTGTTTTTT.

The chain uses TRBV4-3 and TRBJ2-1; no clear D. V shed 1 base and J shed 4 bases, with 11 bases lying between them. This CDR3 comprises 15 residues. Germline V gene lookup returns CDR1 LGHNA and CDR2 YSLEER. Written as DNA, the CDR3 is TGCGCCAGCAGCCAAGGAACACCCGTTTACAATGAGCAGTTCTTC. Its protein is CASSQGTPVYNEQFF.

This clonotype was counted a few times. This chain uses TRBV12-3 or TRBV12-4 with TRBJ1-2, with 9 bases identical to TRBD1. V lost 6 bases and J lost 5; bases outside the gene matches: 7. The length of the CDR3 is 14 residues. The CDR3 spells CASSWTGTGYGYTF. The CDR3 coding sequence is TGTGCCAGCAGCTGGACCGGGACAGGGTATGGCTACACCTTC.

Notes on this clonotype: The germline gene is not matched at one end of the junction; a read error may be the cause. The V and J genes are TRBV6-2 or TRBV6-3 and TRBJ2-7; D possibly corresponds to TRBD2 (6 bases). The V gene's germline CDR1 is MNHEY and CDR2 SVGEGT. The CDR3 runs to 12 residues. The CDR3 DNA follows: TGTCCCAGCAAGGAGGGCACCTACGAGCAGTACTTC. Translating gives CPSKEGTYEQYF.

V gene TRBV5-1 combines with J gene TRBJ1-4; perhaps TRBD1 as D (6 bases). The CDR3 runs 15 residues. CDR1 is SGHRS and CDR2 is YFSETQ in the germline V gene. Trimming removed 2 bases at V and 4 bases at J, with 12 bases between. The CDR3 loop reads CASSFLTGVNEKLFF. Written as DNA, the CDR3 is TGCGCCAGCAGCTTCTTGACAGGAGTTAATGAAAAACTGTTTTTT.

The rearrangement links TRBV7-2 to TRBJ2-7; tentatively, D is TRBD1 (7 bases). Per germline, CDR1 SGHTA and CDR2 FQGNSA. Between the trimmed V and J ends, which lost 5 bases and 3 bases, there was a span of 20 bases. This CDR3 comprises 16 residues. The DNA for the CDR3 is TGTGCCAGCAGCAGGATGGGGGGACAGACTTACTACGAGCAGTACTTC. Translation: CASSRMGGQTYYEQYF. Based on the CDR3 plus reference TRBV7-2 and TRBJ2-7, the full variable domain is GAGVSQSPSNKVTEKGKDVELRCDPISGHTALYWYRQSLGQGLEFLIYFQGNSAPDKSGLPSDRFSAERTGGSVSTLTIQRTQQEDSAVYLCASSRMGGQTYYEQYFGPGTRLTVT.

The sample holds a few counts of this clonotype. The J gene is TRBJ1-6, the V gene TRBV7-9; possibly TRBD1 for D (6 bases). V lost 4 bases to trimming and J lost 3 bases, with 22 bases between them. Germline V gene data show CDR1 as SEHNR and CDR2 as FQNEAQ (reference sequence). This CDR3 comprises 19 residues. The CDR3 nucleotides read TGTGCCAGCAGCTCGTCTCTTAGGGGACACGGAAACTATAATTCACCCCTCCACTTT. Translated: CASSSSLRGHGNYNSPLHF.